A single sample gave rise to the 23 T cell receptor beta chains below, sequenced in a study of blood T cell repertoires in COVID-19. Produced via immunoSEQ multiplex PCR; TCRdb's table is partial and in-frame only. Of about 440,000 clones listed, 80% to 90% were seen once; the top ten hold 4.3%. The sequenced sample consisted of peripheral blood. The receptors originated from a woman in her 30s with acute or convalescent COVID-19.

The chain couples TRBV11-2 to TRBJ2-1, with D tentatively TRBD1 (5 bases). The CDR3 totals 13 residues. The V gene's germline CDR1 is SGHAT and CDR2 FQNNGV. V dropped 7 bases and J dropped 6 bases, with 13 bases sitting between them. The CDR3 loop is CASMGRFGNEQFF. In DNA, the CDR3 is TGTGCCAGCATGGGGCGATTCGGCAATGAGCAGTTCTTC.

The V and J genes are TRBV4-1 and TRBJ1-5; 8 nucleotides align to TRBD1. J lost 7 bases, V lost 3 bases, and 14 bases had no gene match. This CDR3 region has 17 residues. Germline values: CDR1 MGHRA, CDR2 YSYEKL. CDR3 nucleotides: TGCGCCAGCAGCCACCTACCGACAGGGGTGGCAGGGCAGCCCCAGCATTTT. It translates to CASSHLPTGVAGQPQHF.

The V and J genes are TRBV10-1 and TRBJ1-4, with D possibly being TRBD1 (6 bases). Germline CDR1 and CDR2: WNHNN and SYGVQD (reference sequence). V was clipped by 4 bases and J by 7 bases, with 16 bases between them. The CDR3 length is 15 residues. The CDR3 nucleotides read TGCGCCAGCAGTGTGACTGTGGGGGCAGGTGAAAAACTGTTTTTT. Residues: CASSVTVGAGEKLFF.

The rearrangement joins TRBV28 to TRBJ1-5; the D gene is possibly TRBD1 (5 bases). In germline, CDR1 is MDHEN, CDR2 SYDVKM. The CDR3 spans 12 residues. The ends were cut back, 5 bases at V and 7 bases at J, with 9 bases in the middle. CDR3 sequence (DNA): TGTGCCAGCAGTCCCCGGACACAGCCCCAGCATTTT. Translating it yields CASSPRTQPQHF.

V gene TRBV5-4 combines with J gene TRBJ2-3; D is undetermined. The CDR3 is made up of 14 amino acids. The V gene lost 0 bases and the J gene lost 8 bases, with 13 bases spanning the gap. Germline V lookup: CDR1 SGHNT, CDR2 YYREEE (reference sequence). CDR3 sequence: CASSLVPRSVTQYF. The CDR3 DNA sequence: TGTGCCAGCAGCTTGGTTCCTCGTTCAGTTACGCAGTATTTT.

CDR3 nucleotides: TGTGCCAGCAAGGGAGGACTAGCGGGGTACAATGAGCAGTTCTTC. Its protein is CASKGGLAGYNEQFF. This sequence joins TRBV2 and TRBJ2-1; 12 positions agree with TRBD2. V was pared by 7 bases and J by 4 bases, with 5 bases of the junction left unmatched. The CDR3 sequence is 15 residues long. The germline V gene has CDR1 SNHLY and CDR2 FYNNEI.

This clone was seen a single time. The chain combines TRBV4-1 with TRBJ1-2, with D perhaps TRBD1 (6 bases). The germline V and J ends were trimmed by 2 bases and 4 bases, with 11 bases remaining between them. Per germline, CDR1 MGHRA and CDR2 YSYEKL. This CDR3 has 14 residues. The CDR3 loop is CASSQLQGSYGYTF. The CDR3 DNA follows: TGCGCCAGCAGCCAACTTCAGGGGTCCTATGGCTACACCTTC.

The chain has TRBV24-1 and TRBJ2-1; 9 bases map to TRBD1. The trim removed 7 bases at V and 4 bases at J, leaving 4 bases unmatched. CDR3 size: 14 residues. Germline V gene lookup returns CDR1 KGHDR and CDR2 SFDVKD. In DNA form, the CDR3 reads TGTGCCACCAGAACAGGGGGCCCATACAATGAGCAGTTCTTC. It encodes CATRTGGPYNEQFF.

This chain joins TRBV12-3 or TRBV12-4 and TRBJ1-1; TRBD1 is a possible D gene (5 bases). The CDR3 is 13 residues long. Trimming took off 6 bases at V and 5 bases at J, with 13 bases between the two ends. CDR3 loop: CASRQVDLTEAFF. In DNA form, the CDR3 reads TGTGCCAGCAGACAGGTGGACCTGACTGAAGCTTTCTTT.

About this clone itself: The DNA is omitted, as the CDR3 cannot be located on it reliably, and the CDR3 follows TCRdb's listing. The chain joins TRBV2 to TRBJ2-7; the table's D gene call, TRBD1, was not cross checked with the DNA. Termini included, the CDR3 measures 12 amino acids. In germline, CDR1 is SNHLY, CDR2 FYNNEI. CDR3 sequence reads: CASRVGYGTRYF.

The rearrangement joins TRBV4-1 to TRBJ1-2; possibly TRBD1 for D (5 bases). Trimming removed 1 base from V and 2 bases from J, with 14 bases in between. The CDR3 runs 16 residues. Germline V lookup: CDR1 MGHRA, CDR2 YSYEKL. CDR3 nucleotide sequence: TGCGCCAGCAGCCAAGTATGGGGCCTCAGAAACTATGGCTACACCTTC. It codes for CASSQVWGLRNYGYTF.

This chain links TRBV3-1 (or the pseudogene TRBV3-2) with TRBJ2-2, with TRBD1 matching over 8 bases. Germline values: CDR1 LGHDT, CDR2 YNNKEL (reference sequence). The trim removed 6 bases at V and 3 bases at J, leaving 6 bases unmatched. This CDR3 has 15 amino acids. CDR3 in amino acids: CASSSGTGDTGELFF. The CDR3 DNA sequence: TGTGCCAGCAGTTCTGGGACAGGCGACACCGGGGAGCTGTTTTTT.

J is TRBJ2-7 and V is TRBV6-5, with D tentatively TRBD1 (6 bases). The CDR3 spans 15 residues. Germline V gene lookup returns CDR1 MNHEY and CDR2 SVGAGI. Trimming left V 2 bases short and J 0 bases short, with 11 bases between. The CDR3 region is CASSYGTKDSYEQYF. The CDR3 DNA sequence: TGTGCCAGCAGTTACGGGACAAAGGACTCCTACGAGCAGTACTTC.

The CDR3 here is CASSPGTAHSGNTIYF. The CDR3 region has the DNA TGTGCCAGCTCCCCCGGGACAGCACACTCTGGAAACACCATATATTTT. This chain links TRBV18 with TRBJ1-3; 7 bases are a match to TRBD1. V lost 6 bases, J lost 0 bases, and 8 bases stayed unmatched. Germline V lookup: CDR1 KGHSH, CDR2 LQKENI. The CDR3 is 16 residues long.

The gene calls are TRBV20-1 and TRBJ2-7; a weak D match, TRBD1 (6 bases). This CDR3 is built from 14 residues. In germline, CDR1 is DFQATT, CDR2 SNEGSKA (reference sequence). The V and J ends lost 3 bases and 6 bases respectively, with 18 bases between them. The CDR3 protein is CSASAGQPTSEQYF. CDR3 nucleotide sequence: TGCAGTGCTAGTGCCGGACAGCCGACATCCGAGCAGTACTTC.

The chain's CDR3 is CASRSDRSSYNEQFF. CDR3 DNA: TGTGCCAGCAGGTCGGACAGAAGCTCCTACAATGAGCAGTTCTTC. The V gene is TRBV6-5, the J gene TRBJ2-1; possible D gene TRBD1, 6 bases. Germline loops: CDR1 MNHEY, CDR2 SVGAGI. V was clipped by 6 bases and J by 0 bases, with 12 bases between them. This CDR3 is built from 15 residues.

This clone was recorded once. The chain has TRBV5-1 and TRBJ2-5, with no clear D. CDR1 SGHRS and CDR2 YFSETQ come from the germline V gene. V shed 0 bases and J shed 2 bases, with 11 bases lying between them. The CDR3 is made up of 15 amino acids. In DNA, the CDR3 is TGCGCCAGCAGCTTGGTGGGCAGAAAACAAGAGACCCAGTACTTC. It translates to CASSLVGRKQETQYF.

The chain recombines TRBV2 with TRBJ1-1; D possibly corresponds to TRBD1 (6 bases). V dropped 7 bases and J dropped 1 base, with 13 bases sitting between them. The germline V gene has CDR1 SNHLY and CDR2 FYNNEI. This CDR3 is built from 14 residues. The CDR3 nucleotides read TGTGCCAGCACCACAGGGTTGAGGAACACTGAAGCTTTCTTT. Protein: CASTTGLRNTEAFF.

DNA for the CDR3: TGTGCCAGCAGCCAAGGTCTACTGAACACTGAAGCTTTCTTT. Translated: CASSQGLLNTEAFF. The rearrangement uses TRBV3-1 (or the pseudogene TRBV3-2) and TRBJ1-1; the D is unclear. Deletions cut 1 base from V and 0 bases from J, with 6 bases between. This CDR3 contains 14 residues. In germline, CDR1 is LGHDT, CDR2 YNNKEL (reference sequence).

The chain employs TRBV5-4 and TRBJ1-2; 8 positions match TRBD1. There are 16 residues in the CDR3. Germline assignment: CDR1 SGHNT and CDR2 YYREEE (reference sequence). J lost 7 bases, V lost 4 bases, and 15 bases had no gene match. DNA of the CDR3: TGTGCCAGCAGCCAGCAGGGGGCCACAACTCTGTTTGGCTACACCTTC. Residues: CASSQQGATTLFGYTF.

This sequence joins TRBV21-1 and TRBJ1-2. TRBV21-1 is a recognized pseudogene. The CDR3 consists of 16 residues. The CDR3 sequence: CASSKARVIPGYGYTF. The CDR3 DNA is TGTGCCAGCAGCAAAGCAAGGGTGATACCGGGGTATGGCTACACCTTC.

The chain is built from TRBV9 and TRBJ1-4; 8 nucleotides line up with TRBD1. V dropped 4 bases and J dropped 6; count of bases not matched to a gene: 8. Looked up from germline, CDR1 is SGDLS and CDR2 is YYNGEE. The CDR3 has 15 residues. CDR3 protein: CASSYSTGEDEKLFF. In DNA form, the CDR3 reads TGTGCCAGCAGCTACTCGACAGGGGAGGATGAAAAACTGTTTTTT.

A single count supports this clone. J is TRBJ1-1 and V is TRBV28; tentatively, D is TRBD1 (5 bases). Germline-derived CDR1 and CDR2 are MDHEN and SYDVKM. CDR3 length equals 13 residues. Trimming left V 5 bases short and J 11 bases short, with 18 bases between. The DNA of the CDR3 is TGTGCCAGCAGTACACTCGGGGGGGTGGCCGCTTTCTTT. This encodes CASSTLGGVAAFF.